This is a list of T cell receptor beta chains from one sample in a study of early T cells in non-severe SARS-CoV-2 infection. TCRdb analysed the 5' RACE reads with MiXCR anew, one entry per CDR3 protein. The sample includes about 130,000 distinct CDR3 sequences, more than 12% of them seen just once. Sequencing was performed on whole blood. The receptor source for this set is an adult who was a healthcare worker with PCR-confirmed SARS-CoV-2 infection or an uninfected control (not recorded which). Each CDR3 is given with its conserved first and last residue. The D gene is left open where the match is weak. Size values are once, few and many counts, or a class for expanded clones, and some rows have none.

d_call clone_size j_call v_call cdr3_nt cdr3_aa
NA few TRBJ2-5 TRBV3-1 TGTGCCAGCAGCGGTAGTGGTGAGACCCAGTACTTC CASSGSGETQYF
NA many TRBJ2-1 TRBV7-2 TGTGCCAGCAGCTTAGGTTATAGCCACAATGAGCAGTTCTTC CASSLGYSHNEQFF
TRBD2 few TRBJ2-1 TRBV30 TGTGCCTGGAGTAAGCCGGGACTAGCGGGGGATGAGCAGTTCTTC CAWSKPGLAGDEQFF
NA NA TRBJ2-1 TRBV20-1 TGCAGTGCTAGGATCGGCGGGGTAAACAATGAGCAGTTCTTC CSARIGGVNNEQFF
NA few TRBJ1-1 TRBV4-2 TGTGCCAGCAGCCAAGTCAGGGGGAACACTGAAGCTTTCTTT CASSQVRGNTEAFF
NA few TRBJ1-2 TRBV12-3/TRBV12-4 TGTGCCAGCAGTTTAGTACAGGGATTTAACTATGGCTACACCTTC CASSLVQGFNYGYTF
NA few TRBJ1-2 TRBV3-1 TGTGCCAGCAGCCAAGTCGGTATGAGATATGGCTACACCTTC CASSQVGMRYGYTF
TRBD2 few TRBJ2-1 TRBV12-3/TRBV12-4 TGTGCCAGCAGTTTAGGTTTTAGCGGGGGGCAAATCGAGCAGTTCTTC CASSLGFSGGQIEQFF
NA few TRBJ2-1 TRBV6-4 TGTGCCAGCAGTGAGTCAGGGGGGCAGGATGAGCAGTTCTTC CASSESGGQDEQFF
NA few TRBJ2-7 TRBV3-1 TGTGCCAGCAGCCAAGGTCCAGGACTCTACGAGCAGTACTTC CASSQGPGLYEQYF
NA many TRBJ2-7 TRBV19 TGTGCCAGTAGTCCCGGAGTAGCGAGGGTCGAGCAGTACTTC CASSPGVARVEQYF
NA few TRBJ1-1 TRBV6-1 TGTGCCAGCAGTTTGCTTCAGGGGCAGATTGAAGCTTTCTTT CASSLLQGQIEAFF
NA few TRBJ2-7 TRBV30 TGTGCCTGGAACCCAGGGGGAGGCTCCTACGAGCAGTACTTC CAWNPGGGSYEQYF
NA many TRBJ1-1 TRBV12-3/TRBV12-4 TGTGCCAGCAGTTTCGGGGTCACCACTGAAGCTTTCTTT CASSFGVTTEAFF
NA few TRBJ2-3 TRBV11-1 TGTGCCAGCGGTGAGACGGGACTCCTCACAGATACGCAGTATTTT CASGETGLLTDTQYF
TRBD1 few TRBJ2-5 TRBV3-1 TGTGCCAGCAGCCAGTCCGGGACAGGCCAGCGTGAGACCCAGTACTTC CASSQSGTGQRETQYF
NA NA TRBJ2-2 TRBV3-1 TGTGCCAGCAGCCAAGAAGACAGATCGAACACCGGGGAGCTGTTTTTT CASSQEDRSNTGELFF
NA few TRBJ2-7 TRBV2 TGTGCCAGCACTTCATTACAGTTCTCCTCCTACGAGCAGTACTTC CASTSLQFSSYEQYF
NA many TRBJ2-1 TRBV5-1 TGCGCCAGCAGCTTGGGGGCCTACAATGAGCAGTTCTTC CASSLGAYNEQFF
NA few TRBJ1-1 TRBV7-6 TGTGCCAGCAGCTTAAAGGCCGGGGGGGACACTGAAGCTTTCTTT CASSLKAGGDTEAFF
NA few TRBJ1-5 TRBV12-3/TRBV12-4 TGTGCCAGCAAAAGGGGTAATGATCAGCCCCAGCATTTT CASKRGNDQPQHF
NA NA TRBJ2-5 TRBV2 TGTGCCAGCAGTGATTGGCAGGGTGAGACCCAGTACTTC CASSDWQGETQYF
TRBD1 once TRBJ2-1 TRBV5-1 TGCGCCAGCAGCCGTCTAGGACAGGGGAGTGATGAGCAGTTCTTC CASSRLGQGSDEQFF
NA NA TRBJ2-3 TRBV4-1 TGCGCCAGCAGCCAAGTAAACGGGGGCACAGATACGCAGTATTTT CASSQVNGGTDTQYF
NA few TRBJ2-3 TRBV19 TGTGCCAGTACCCCATTTACGACCAGCACAGATACGCAGTATTTT CASTPFTTSTDTQYF
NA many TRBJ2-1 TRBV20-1 TGCAGTGCTAGAGAGCTGCTTTCGATGGGGGCGGGATACAATGAGCAGTTCTTC CSARELLSMGAGYNEQFF
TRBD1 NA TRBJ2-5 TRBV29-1 TGCAGCGTTGACGGGACAGCCCAAGAGACCCAGTACTTC CSVDGTAQETQYF
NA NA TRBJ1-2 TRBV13 TGTGCCAGCAGCTTAGGGTCCCCTTCGGGCTATGGCTACACCTTC CASSLGSPSGYGYTF
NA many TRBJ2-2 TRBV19 TGTGCCAGTAGTATAAACACCGGGGAGCTGTTTTTT CASSINTGELFF
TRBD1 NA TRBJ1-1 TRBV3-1 TGTGCCAGCAGCCACGCGGACAGGGCCGGCGAGGCTTTCTTT CASSHADRAGEAFF
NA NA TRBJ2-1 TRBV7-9 TGTGCCAGCAGCCCCGTTGGGTTGTGGCAGTTCTTC CASSPVGLWQFF
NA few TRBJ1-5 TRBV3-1 TGTGCCAGCAGCCAAGTGGGGGGTCAGCCCCAGCATTTT CASSQVGGQPQHF
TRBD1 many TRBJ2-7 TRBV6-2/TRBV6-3 TGTGCCAGCAGTTACAAGGACAGGGGACCCTACGAGCAGTACTTC CASSYKDRGPYEQYF
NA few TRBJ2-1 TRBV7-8 TGTGCCAGCAGCCGCCTCCGGGGGAACCTATGGTGGGAGCAGTTCTTC CASSRLRGNLWWEQFF
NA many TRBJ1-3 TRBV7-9 TGTGCCAGCAGCCCCGTGGGCAGCTCTGGAAACACCATATATTTT CASSPVGSSGNTIYF
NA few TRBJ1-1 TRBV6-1 TGTGCCAGCAGCCTCCGCCGAGGGGGATCGGAAGCTTTCTTT CASSLRRGGSEAFF
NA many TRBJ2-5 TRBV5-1 TGCGCCAGCAGCTTGGGTGGGGCCCAGTACTTC CASSLGGAQYF
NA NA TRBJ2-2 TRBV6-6 TGTGCCAGCAGTTACTCCGTTCGGGGGGAGCTGTTTTTT CASSYSVRGELFF
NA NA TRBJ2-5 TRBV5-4 TGTGCCAGCAGCTATGGCGGGACCCAGTACTTC CASSYGGTQYF
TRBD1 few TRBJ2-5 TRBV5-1 TGCGCCAGCAGGACTACGGGACAGATTCAAGAGACCCAGTACTTC CASRTTGQIQETQYF
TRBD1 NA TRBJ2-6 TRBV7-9 TGTGCCAGCAGCTTAGTTTTTGGGACAGATTCGTACTCTGGGGCCAACGTCCTGACTTTC CASSLVFGTDSYSGANVLTF
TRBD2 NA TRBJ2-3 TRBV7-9 TGTGCCAGCAGCCGGACTAGCGGTGGGTCAGATACGCAGTATTTT CASSRTSGGSDTQYF
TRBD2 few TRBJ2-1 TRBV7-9 TGTGCCAGCAGCGGGACTAGCAGTGAGCAGTTCTTC CASSGTSSEQFF
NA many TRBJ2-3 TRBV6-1 TGTGCCAGCAGTGAACAGTCGGGCAGGACAGATACGCAGTATTTT CASSEQSGRTDTQYF
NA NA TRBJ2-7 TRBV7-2 TGTGCCAGCAGCCCATCGGGACCCCCCTACGAGCAGTACTTC CASSPSGPPYEQYF
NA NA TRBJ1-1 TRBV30 TGTGCCTGGAACCCCGGGACGTCAAGATTTGAAGCTTTCTTT CAWNPGTSRFEAFF
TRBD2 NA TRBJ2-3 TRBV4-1 TGCGCCAGCAGCCAAGCTGCGGGGGGGCGGTTCACAGATACGCAGTATTTT CASSQAAGGRFTDTQYF
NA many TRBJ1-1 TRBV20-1 TGCAGTGCTAGAGTCTCAACGAACACTGAAGCTTTCTTT CSARVSTNTEAFF
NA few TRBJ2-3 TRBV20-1 TGCAGTGCTAGAGTCACGGGGGAGAGCACAGATACGCAGTATTTT CSARVTGESTDTQYF
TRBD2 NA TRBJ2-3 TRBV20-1 TGCAGTGCTAGAGGGCTAGCGGGGGTAGATACGCAGTATTTT CSARGLAGVDTQYF
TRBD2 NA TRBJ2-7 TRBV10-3 TGTGCCATCAGTGATACTAGCGGGGGGACTCTTACCTACGAGCAGTACTTC CAISDTSGGTLTYEQYF
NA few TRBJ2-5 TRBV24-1 TGTGCCACCAGTGCTGGAAGACAAGAGACCCAGTACTTC CATSAGRQETQYF
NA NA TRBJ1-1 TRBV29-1 TGCAGCGTTGGAGCTCGAACTGAAGCTTTCTTT CSVGARTEAFF
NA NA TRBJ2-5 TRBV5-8 TGTGCCAGCAGCCGGAGCGTGACCCAGTACTTC CASSRSVTQYF